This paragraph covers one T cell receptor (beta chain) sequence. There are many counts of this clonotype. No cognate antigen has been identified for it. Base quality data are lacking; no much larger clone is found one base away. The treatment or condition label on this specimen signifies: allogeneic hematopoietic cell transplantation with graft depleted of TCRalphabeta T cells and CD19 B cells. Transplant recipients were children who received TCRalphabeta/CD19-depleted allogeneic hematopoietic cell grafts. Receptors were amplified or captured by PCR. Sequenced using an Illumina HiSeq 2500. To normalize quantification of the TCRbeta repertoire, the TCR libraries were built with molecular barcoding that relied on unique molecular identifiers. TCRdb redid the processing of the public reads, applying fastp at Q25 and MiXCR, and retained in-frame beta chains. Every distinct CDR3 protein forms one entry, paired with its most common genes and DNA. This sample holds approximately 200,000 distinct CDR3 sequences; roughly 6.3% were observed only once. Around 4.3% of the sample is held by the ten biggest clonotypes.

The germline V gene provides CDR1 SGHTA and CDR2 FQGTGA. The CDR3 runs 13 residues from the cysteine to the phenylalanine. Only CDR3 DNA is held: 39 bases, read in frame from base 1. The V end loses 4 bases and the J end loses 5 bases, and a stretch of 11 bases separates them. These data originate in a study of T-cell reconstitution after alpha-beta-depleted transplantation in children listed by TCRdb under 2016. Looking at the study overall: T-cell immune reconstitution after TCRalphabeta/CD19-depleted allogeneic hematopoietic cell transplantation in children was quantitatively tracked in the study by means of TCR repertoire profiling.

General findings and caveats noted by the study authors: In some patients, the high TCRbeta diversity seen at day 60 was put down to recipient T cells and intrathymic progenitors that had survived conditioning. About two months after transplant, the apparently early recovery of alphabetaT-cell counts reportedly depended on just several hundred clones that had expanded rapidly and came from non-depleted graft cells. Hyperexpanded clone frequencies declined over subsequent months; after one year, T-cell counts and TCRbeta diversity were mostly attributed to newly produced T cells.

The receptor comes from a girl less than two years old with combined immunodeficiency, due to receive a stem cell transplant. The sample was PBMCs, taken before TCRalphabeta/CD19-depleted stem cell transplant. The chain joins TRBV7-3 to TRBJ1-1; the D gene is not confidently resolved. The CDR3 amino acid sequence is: CASSWVPDTEAFF. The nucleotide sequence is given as TGTGCCAGCAGCTGGGTCCCTGATACTGAAGCTTTCTTT.